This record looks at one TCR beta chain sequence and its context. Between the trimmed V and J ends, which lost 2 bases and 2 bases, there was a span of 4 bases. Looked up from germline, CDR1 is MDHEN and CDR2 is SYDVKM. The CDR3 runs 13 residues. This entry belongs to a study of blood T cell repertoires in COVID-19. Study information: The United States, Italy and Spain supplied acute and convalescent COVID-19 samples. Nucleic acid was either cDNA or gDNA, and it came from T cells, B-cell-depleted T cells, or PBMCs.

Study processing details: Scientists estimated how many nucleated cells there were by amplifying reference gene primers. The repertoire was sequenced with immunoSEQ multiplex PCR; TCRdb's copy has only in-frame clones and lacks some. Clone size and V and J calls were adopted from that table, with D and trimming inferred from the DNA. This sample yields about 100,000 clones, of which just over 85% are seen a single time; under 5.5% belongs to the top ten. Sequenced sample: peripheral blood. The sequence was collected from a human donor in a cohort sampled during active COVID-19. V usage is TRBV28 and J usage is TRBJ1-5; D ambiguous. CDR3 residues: CASSLPGNQPQHF. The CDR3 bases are TGTGCCAGCAGTTTACCTGGCAATCAGCCCCAGCATTTT.